Below, 5 T cell receptor beta chains from the same sample are listed, as sequenced in a study of T cell responses to AZD1222 COVID-19 vaccine. Clones were sequenced by immunoSEQ multiplex PCR, and TCRdb holds only the in-frame ones, with some missing. The profile shows 35,000 to 55,000 clones, approximately 86% of them singletons. Material: peripheral blood, obtained on day 0 of AZD1222 vaccination. The receptors shown here come from an adult in good health.

The chain joins TRBV5-8 to TRBJ1-1; 8 bases map to TRBD1. J lost 5 bases, V lost 4 bases, and 7 bases had no gene match. The CDR3 totals 14 residues. Germline lookup yields CDR1 SGHTS and CDR2 YDEGEE. For the CDR3, the DNA is TGTGCCAGCAGCAGCCGACAGGGGAGTACTGAAGCTTTCTTT. Residues: CASSSRQGSTEAFF.

V usage is TRBV5-1 and J usage is TRBJ2-3; possible D gene TRBD2, 6 bases. In germline, CDR1 is SGHRS, CDR2 YFSETQ. The length of the CDR3 is 15 residues. The germline V and J ends were trimmed by 2 bases and 5 bases, with 15 bases remaining between them. The CDR3 DNA reads as TGCGCCAGCAGCTTTATATTTTTGGGAGGAGATACGCAGTATTTT. Amino acid sequence: CASSFIFLGGDTQYF.

This clone showed up just a few times. The V gene is TRBV19, the J gene TRBJ1-5, with D possibly matching TRBD1 (5 bases). There are 17 residues in the CDR3. V was trimmed by 4 bases and J by 2 bases, leaving 18 bases between them. Germline CDR1 LNHDA, CDR2 SQIVND (reference sequence). CDR3 loop: CASSTDPLRVGNQPQHF. For the CDR3, the DNA is TGTGCCAGTAGTACCGACCCCCTCAGGGTCGGCAATCAGCCCCAGCATTTT.

This rearrangement joins TRBV18 to TRBJ2-7; the D gene is possibly TRBD2 (5 bases). The CDR3 loop spans 14 amino acids. Trimming pared 3 bases from V and 0 bases from J, leaving 9 bases between. CDR1 and CDR2 (germline): KGHSH, LQKENI. As DNA, the CDR3 is TGTGCCAGCTCACCGAACGGGGACTCCTACGAGCAGTACTTC. Translating gives CASSPNGDSYEQYF.

V usage is TRBV24-1 and J usage is TRBJ2-7; D uncertain. Trimming cost V 10 bases and J 2 bases, with 17 bases left between them. This CDR3 has 14 residues. CDR1 is KGHDR and CDR2 is SFDVKD in the germline V gene. CDR3 in DNA: TGTGCCACTTCGTCGGGCAGGTTCCCCTACGAGCAGTACTTC. This encodes CATSSGRFPYEQYF.